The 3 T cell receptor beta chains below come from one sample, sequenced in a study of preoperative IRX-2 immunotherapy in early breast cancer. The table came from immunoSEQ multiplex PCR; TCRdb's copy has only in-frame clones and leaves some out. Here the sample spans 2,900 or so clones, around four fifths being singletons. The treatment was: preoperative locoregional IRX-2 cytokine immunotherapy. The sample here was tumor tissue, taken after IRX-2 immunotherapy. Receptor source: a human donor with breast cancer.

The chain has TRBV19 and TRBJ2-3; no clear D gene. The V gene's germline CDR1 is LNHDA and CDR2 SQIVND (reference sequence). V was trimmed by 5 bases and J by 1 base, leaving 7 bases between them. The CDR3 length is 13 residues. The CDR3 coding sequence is TGTGCCAGTAGTCCAGCGCGCACAGATACGCAGTATTTT. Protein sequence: CASSPARTDTQYF.

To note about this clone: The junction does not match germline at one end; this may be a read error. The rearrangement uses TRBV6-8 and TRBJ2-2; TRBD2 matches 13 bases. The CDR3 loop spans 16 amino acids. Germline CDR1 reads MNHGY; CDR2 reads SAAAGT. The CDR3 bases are TGTGCCATCAGTCGGACTAGCGGGGGCAACACCGGGGAGCTGTTTTTT. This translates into CAISRTSGGNTGELFF.

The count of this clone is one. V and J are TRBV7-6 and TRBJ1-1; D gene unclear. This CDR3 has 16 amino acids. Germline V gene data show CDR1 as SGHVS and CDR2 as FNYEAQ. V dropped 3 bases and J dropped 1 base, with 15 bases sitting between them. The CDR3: CASSLIGFAANTEAFF. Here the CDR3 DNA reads TGTGCCAGCAGCTTGATTGGGTTTGCGGCGAACACTGAAGCTTTCTTT.